This note documents a single T cell receptor beta chain sequence. The data are from a study of cytomegalovirus exposure and HLA in healthy donors. CDR1 is MGHRA and CDR2 is YSYEKL in the germline V gene. This CDR3 has 14 amino acids. The V and J ends lost 2 bases and 4 bases, in that order; junction bases with no gene match: 3. Sequenced by immunoSEQ multiplex PCR; TCRdb stores in-frame clones only, minus some. The data hold 110,000 to 150,000 clones, with about 95% observed a single time. The TCR was taken from a man aged 18 to 29 in good health and CMV-seropositive. J is TRBJ2-7 and V is TRBV4-1; 9 bases are a match to TRBD1. Sequenced input: PBMCs. CDR3 protein: CASSQWTGVYEQYF. The CDR3 DNA reads TGCGCCAGCAGCCAATGGACAGGGGTGTACGAGCAGTACTTC.